The entry below gives a single TCR beta chain sequence along with its context. Using immunoSEQ multiplex PCR, the repertoire was profiled, and TCRdb retains in-frame clones only, with some absent. Of 100,000 to 150,000 clones listed, over 85% were seen once; the top ten hold around 1.1%. This entry belongs to a study of T cell responses to AZD1222 COVID-19 vaccine. CDR1 and CDR2 from the germline V gene are SEHNR and FQNEAQ (reference sequence). This CDR3 spans 13 amino acids. Trimming shortened V by 4 bases and J by 8 bases, and 14 bases separated the two germline ends. The clonotype was recovered from an adult who received the AZD1222 COVID-19 vaccine. Specimen: peripheral blood, collected 28 days after the second AZD1222 dose. The V call is TRBV7-9, the J call TRBJ1-2, with D possibly TRBD1 on 5 matching bases. This chain's CDR3 is CASSSAQGSGYTF. In DNA, the CDR3 is TGTGCCAGCAGCTCAGCTCAGGGAAGCGGCTACACCTTC.